This T cell receptor beta chain was identified in a study of identical twins. Study results and limitations: Modelling approaches yielded underestimates of out-of-frame TCR alpha sharing between monozygotic twins. It was cross-sectional statistical analysis, not following the same donors, that the conclusions relied on.

This clonotype was observed a handful of times. What it recognizes is unknown. With template switching, a universal primer site was added, and the cDNA carried unique molecular identifiers. TCRdb re-analysed the 5' RACE reads in MiXCR, keeping a single row per CDR3 protein. The table has 300,000 to 400,000 distinct CDR3 sequences, about 12% seen once. In addition, the sample was reused for a study of yellow fever vaccine responses in identical twins.

This sequence was found in a woman under 30 in good health. The sequenced material came from CD8+ T cells sorted from blood.

The CDR3: CASRSSLGPPLLYF. As DNA, the CDR3 is TGTGCCAGCAGGTCCTCCCTGGGGCCCCCCCTCTTGTATTTT. The chain couples TRBV28 to TRBJ2-3; D might be TRBD1 (5 bases). Germline V gives CDR1 MDHEN, CDR2 SYDVKM. CDR3 length: 14 residues. V lost 6 bases, J lost 14 bases, and 24 bases lay in between.